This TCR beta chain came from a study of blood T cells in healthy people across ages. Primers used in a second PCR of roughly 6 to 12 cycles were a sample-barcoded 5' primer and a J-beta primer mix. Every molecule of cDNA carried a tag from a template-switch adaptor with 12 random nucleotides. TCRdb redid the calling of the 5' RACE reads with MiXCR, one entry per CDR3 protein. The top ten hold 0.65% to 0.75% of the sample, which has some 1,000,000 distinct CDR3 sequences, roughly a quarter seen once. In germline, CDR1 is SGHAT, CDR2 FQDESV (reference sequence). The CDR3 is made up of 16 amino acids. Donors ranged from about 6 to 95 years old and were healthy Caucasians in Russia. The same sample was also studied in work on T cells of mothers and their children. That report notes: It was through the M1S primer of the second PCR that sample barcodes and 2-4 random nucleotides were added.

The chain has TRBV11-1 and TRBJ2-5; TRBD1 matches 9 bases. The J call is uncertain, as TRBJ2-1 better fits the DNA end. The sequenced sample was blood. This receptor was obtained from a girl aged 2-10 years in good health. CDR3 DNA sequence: TGTGCCAGCAGCGTCTACAGGGGGCGCTTCTACAATGAGCAGTTCTTC. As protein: CASSVYRGRFYNEQFF.